Each of the 10 T cell receptor beta chains below was sequenced from the same sample in a study of CD8 T cells in ankylosing spondylitis. Their target antigens are unknown. In TCRdb, the 5' RACE reads were re-called with MiXCR into one record per CDR3 protein. The top ten hold approximately 3.5% of the sample, which has fewer than 550,000 distinct CDR3 sequences, over 4% seen once. Study observations and caveats: Apparently characteristic of ankylosing spondylitis blood was a TCR beta motif (eight highly homologous variants).

Sequenced: blood, either unsorted or a sorted T cell fraction (not recorded which). The source of these receptors is a male donor with ankylosing spondylitis.

This clonotype was found many times. The J gene is TRBJ1-4, the V gene TRBV5-1; TRBD1 is a possible D gene (5 bases). The V gene's germline CDR1 is SGHRS and CDR2 YFSETQ. V was shortened by 2 bases and J by 8 bases, with 13 bases between the two germline ends. The CDR3 runs 14 residues. The CDR3 DNA is TGCGCCAGCAGCTTCCAAGGGGCGGGGGAAAAACTGTTTTTT. Translation: CASSFQGAGEKLFF. The full variable domain, rest sourced from reference TRBV5-1 and TRBJ1-4, is KAGVTQTPRYLIKTRGQQVTLSCSPISGHRSVSWYQQTPGQGLQFLFEYFSETQRNKGNFPGRFSGRQFSNSRSEMNVSTLELGDSALYLCASSFQGAGEKLFFGSGTQLSVL.

This clonotype occurred many times. The gene calls are TRBV6-2 or TRBV6-3 and TRBJ2-7; 7 nucleotides line up with TRBD2. With V trimmed by 6 bases and J by 2 bases, 4 bases remained unmatched. This CDR3 has 13 residues. Germline V gene sequence: CDR1 MNHEY, CDR2 SVGEGT. This CDR3 is CASRERGAYEQYF. Written as DNA, the CDR3 is TGTGCCAGCAGGGAGCGGGGAGCCTACGAGCAGTACTTC.

The chain employs TRBV7-2 and TRBJ2-1; 9 bases are shared with TRBD1. J was trimmed by 4 bases and V by 4 bases; bases with no gene match: 5. In germline, CDR1 is SGHTA, CDR2 FQGNSA. The CDR3 sequence is 15 residues long. CDR3 nucleotide sequence: TGTGCCAGCAGCTCATACGGGACAGGGTACAATGAGCAGTTCTTC. Protein sequence: CASSSYGTGYNEQFF.

This clonotype was recorded at least ten times. The rearrangement joins TRBV5-1 to TRBJ2-3; either TRBD1 or TRBD2 may fit D (5 bases each). The V end was cut by 2 bases, the J end by 0 bases, with 10 bases between. The germline V gene has CDR1 SGHRS and CDR2 YFSETQ. The CDR3 contains 15 residues. The CDR3 spells CASSFRAGSTDTQYF. The CDR3 nucleotides are TGCGCCAGCAGCTTCAGGGCGGGTAGCACAGATACGCAGTATTTT. The entire variable domain, with the rest obtained from reference TRBV5-1 and TRBJ2-3, is as follows: KAGVTQTPRYLIKTRGQQVTLSCSPISGHRSVSWYQQTPGQGLQFLFEYFSETQRNKGNFPGRFSGRQFSNSRSEMNVSTLELGDSALYLCASSFRAGSTDTQYFGPGTRLTVL.

There are many counts of this clonotype. The gene calls are TRBV12-3 or TRBV12-4 and TRBJ2-1, with 9 bases matching TRBD2. The length of the CDR3 is 15 residues. With 3 bases clipped from V and 8 bases from J, the junction kept 8 bases outside the gene matches. CDR3 nucleotides: TGTGCCAGCAGTTTCGGTCTAGCGGGAATTTATGAGCAGTTCTTC. Translation gives CASSFGLAGIYEQFF.

There are many counts of this clonotype. The chain links TRBV7-2 to TRBJ2-7; weak D call: TRBD2 (6 bases). The V end was cut by 4 bases, the J end by 9 bases, with 16 bases between. Germline V gene sequence: CDR1 SGHTA, CDR2 FQGNSA. The CDR3 spans 13 residues. The CDR3 loop reads CASSSRRGGVQYF. DNA of the CDR3: TGTGCCAGCAGCTCCCGTCGGGGCGGGGTGCAGTACTTC. The full variable domain, its missing parts supplied by reference TRBV7-2 and TRBJ2-7, is GAGVSQSPSNKVTEKGKDVELRCDPISGHTALYWYRQSLGQGLEFLIYFQGNSAPDKSGLPSDRFSAERTGGSVSTLTIQRTQQEDSAVYLCASSSRRGGVQYFGPGTRLTVT.

This clonotype showed up many times. The genes are TRBV4-1 and TRBJ1-4; TRBD1 matches at 7 bases. The germline V gene has CDR1 MGHRA and CDR2 YSYEKL. The J segment lost 1 base and the V segment lost 4 bases, leaving 15 bases of the junction unmatched. This CDR3 is built from 19 residues. The CDR3 nucleotides are TGCGCCAGCAGCCGATCACGGGCCACAGGGGTCGGAACTAATGAAAAACTGTTTTTT. The encoded protein is CASSRSRATGVGTNEKLFF.

This clonotype was counted a few times. The V gene is TRBV30, the J gene TRBJ1-2; 10 bases are shared with TRBD1. CDR1 and CDR2 (germline): GTSNPN, SVGIG (reference sequence). Germline trimming cut 4 bases from V and 8 bases from J; bases unmatched to any gene: 10. The CDR3 covers 14 residues. The CDR3: CAWTARQGAGGYTF. As DNA, the CDR3 is TGTGCCTGGACGGCTCGACAGGGGGCAGGAGGCTACACCTTC.

In this sample, this clonotype turned up many times. This chain uses TRBV20-1 with TRBJ2-7, with a weak D call TRBD2 (6 bases). The CDR3 contains 12 residues. The germline V gene has CDR1 DFQATT and CDR2 SNEGSKA (reference sequence). Between the trimmed V and J ends, which lost 5 bases and 5 bases, there was a span of 13 bases. The CDR3 bases are TGCAGTGCTCTCGGGACTCTCCACGAGCAGTACTTC. Protein sequence: CSALGTLHEQYF.

This clonotype was recorded at least ten times. Compared with germline, one end of the junction differs, possibly owing to a read error. The V gene is TRBV11-2, the J gene TRBJ2-3; 11 bases are shared with TRBD2. The CDR3 contains 19 residues. The germline V gene has CDR1 SGHAT and CDR2 FQNNGV. Here the CDR3 reads CASTLPSGGPIVGRDTQYF. The CDR3 DNA is TGTGCCAGCACCTTACCTAGCGGGGGGCCAATCGTCGGGAGAGATACGCAGTATTTT. The full variable domain, its missing parts supplied by reference TRBV11-2 and TRBJ2-3, is EAGVAQSPRYKIIEKRQSVAFWCNPISGHATLYWYQQILGQGPKLLIQFQNNGVVDDSQLPKDRFSAERLKGVDSTLKIQPAKLEDSAVYLCASTLPSGGPIVGRDTQYFGPGTRLTVL.